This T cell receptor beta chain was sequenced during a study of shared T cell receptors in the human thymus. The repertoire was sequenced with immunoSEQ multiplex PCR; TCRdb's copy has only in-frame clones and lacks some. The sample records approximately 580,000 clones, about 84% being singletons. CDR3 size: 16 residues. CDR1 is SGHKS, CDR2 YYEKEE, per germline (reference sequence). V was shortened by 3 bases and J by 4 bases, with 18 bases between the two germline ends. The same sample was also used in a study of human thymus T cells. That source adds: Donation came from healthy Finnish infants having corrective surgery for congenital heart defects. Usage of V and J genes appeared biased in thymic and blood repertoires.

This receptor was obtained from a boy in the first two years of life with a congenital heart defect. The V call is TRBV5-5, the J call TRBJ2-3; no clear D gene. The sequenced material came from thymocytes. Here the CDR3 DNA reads TGTGCCAGCAGCTACTTTCCCCCTCCAATCCCAGATACGCAGTATTTT. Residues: CASSYFPPPIPDTQYF.